One and the same sample provided the 29 T cell receptor beta chains below, sequenced in a study of blood T cell repertoires in COVID-19. TCRdb keeps only in-frame clones here, not all; method: immunoSEQ multiplex PCR. The profile shows roughly 200,000 clones, 70% to 90% of them singletons. Sample: peripheral blood. All receptors come from a human donor with active or convalescent COVID-19. The donor label of this sample is uncertain.

A single count supports this clone. J is TRBJ2-4 and V is TRBV4-3; perhaps TRBD1 as D (5 bases). Deletions cut 1 base from V and 8 bases from J, with 9 bases between. Germline V gene sequence: CDR1 LGHNA, CDR2 YSLEER. The CDR3 runs to 13 residues. In DNA, the CDR3 is TGCGCCAGCAGCCAAGCCTCCAGGGACATTCAGTACTTC. It codes for CASSQASRDIQYF.

The chain couples TRBV7-9 to TRBJ2-4, with 8 bases identical to TRBD1. The CDR3 contains 14 residues. The germline V gene has CDR1 SEHNR and CDR2 FQNEAQ (reference sequence). V lost 5 bases to trimming and J lost 6 bases; unmatched junction nucleotides: 6. Here the CDR3 DNA reads TGTGCCAGCAGCCCCCGACAGGGGATAAACATTCAGTACTTC. As protein: CASSPRQGINIQYF. The full variable domain, completed using reference TRBV7-9 and TRBJ2-4, is DTGVSQNPRHKITKRGQNVTFRCDPISEHNRLYWYRQTLGQGPEFLTYFQNEAQLEKSRLLSDRFSAERPKGSFSTLEIQRTEQGDSAMYLCASSPRQGINIQYFGAGTRLSVL.

The chain combines TRBV5-1 with TRBJ1-1; 8 bases map to TRBD1. J was trimmed by 3 bases and V by 4 bases; bases with no gene match: 5. The V gene's germline CDR1 is SGHRS and CDR2 YFSETQ. This CDR3 spans 14 amino acids. CDR3 amino acids: CASSMTGDYTEAFF. In nucleotides, the CDR3 is TGCGCCAGCAGCATGACAGGGGATTACACTGAAGCTTTCTTT.

CDR3 sequence (DNA): TGTGCCATCTCAACAGGAGCTAGCAATCAGCCCCAGCATTTT. It encodes CAISTGASNQPQHF. This chain uses TRBV24-1 with TRBJ1-5; weak D call: TRBD1 (5 bases). Germline V gives CDR1 KGHDR, CDR2 SFDVKD. This CDR3 region has 14 residues. The V end lost 11 bases, the J end lost 0 bases, and 13 bases lay between the germline ends.

This clone was observed a handful of times. The CDR3 DNA follows: TGTGCCATCAGTGTCCCGGACAGGGTAGGTCAGCCCCAGCATTTT. Amino acids: CAISVPDRVGQPQHF. The gene calls are TRBV10-3 and TRBJ1-5, with 8 bases aligning to TRBD1. Looked up from germline, CDR1 is ENHRY and CDR2 is SYGVKD. Germline trimming cut 4 bases from V and 6 bases from J; bases unmatched to any gene: 8. The CDR3 has 15 residues.

This chain connects TRBV5-6 to TRBJ2-7; D may be TRBD2 (6 bases). Trimming removed 3 bases from V and 4 bases from J, with 23 bases in between. The CDR3 consists of 17 residues. Germline CDR1 SGHDT, CDR2 YYEEEE. The CDR3 DNA reads TGTGCCAGCAGCTCCGCTATGGAGGGGAGTAAGTCTTACGAGCAGTACTTC. Translation: CASSSAMEGSKSYEQYF.

Details on this clone: At one of its ends the junction is not consistent with the germline gene, which may arise from a read error. The rearrangement joins TRBV10-3 to TRBJ2-1, with unresolved D. Germline V gene lookup returns CDR1 ENHRY and CDR2 SYGVKD. The CDR3 covers 12 residues. As DNA, the CDR3 is TGTGCCTTCAGAGCCTCCTACAATGAGCAGTTCTTC. It is translated as CAFRASYNEQFF.

The sample holds a few counts of this clone. This chain uses TRBV19 with TRBJ2-1, with 13 bases fitting TRBD2. Trimming took 4 bases from V and 6 from J; bases not matched to a gene: 9. This CDR3 is 17 amino acids long. Germline CDR1 and CDR2: LNHDA and SQIVND (reference sequence). Here the CDR3 DNA reads TGTGCCAGTAGTACGCGAGGACTAGCGGGAGTCATCAATGAGCAGTTCTTC. It is translated as CASSTRGLAGVINEQFF.

In this sample, this clone turned up once. The genes are TRBV6-6 and TRBJ2-3; 7 bases are shared with TRBD2. CDR3 size: 16 residues. CDR1 is MNHNY, CDR2 SVGAGI, per germline (reference sequence). After removal of 2 bases from V and 2 bases from J, the junction contained 7 bases not matched to a gene. DNA of the CDR3: TGTGCCAGCAGTTACAATAGCGGGTGGTCCACAGATACGCAGTATTTT. Amino acids: CASSYNSGWSTDTQYF.

The chain couples TRBV2 to TRBJ2-1; no definite D call. The CDR3 is 10 residues long. Germline lookup yields CDR1 SNHLY and CDR2 FYNNEI. V was clipped by 8 bases and J by 4 bases, with 3 bases between them. CDR3 region: CASEYNEQFF. CDR3 bases: TGTGCCAGCGAGTACAATGAGCAGTTCTTC.

This sequence joins TRBV30 and TRBJ1-4; 11 bases agree with TRBD1. J was trimmed by 8 bases and V by 3 bases; bases with no gene match: 8. Germline lookup yields CDR1 GTSNPN and CDR2 SVGIG (reference sequence). The CDR3 sequence is 15 residues long. CDR3 sequence (DNA): TGTGCCTGGAGGCGGACAGGGGGCTTCAGGGAAAAACTGTTTTTT. It encodes CAWRRTGGFREKLFF.

This clone was counted ten times or more. CDR3 in DNA: TGTGCCAGCAGTTTAGCGGGATCGCCCTTCATCACGCAGTATTTT. Translated, it gives CASSLAGSPFITQYF. The chain recombines TRBV6-2 or TRBV6-3 with TRBJ2-3; 8 bases are a match to TRBD2. V was clipped by 4 bases and J by 9 bases; unmatched bases: 12. In germline, CDR1 is MNHEY, CDR2 SVGEGT. The CDR3 is made up of 15 amino acids.

The chain uses TRBV27 and TRBJ2-1; no firm D call. There are 15 residues in the CDR3. V was cut by 6 bases and J by 4 bases, with 16 bases left in between. Germline V gene data show CDR1 as MNHEY and CDR2 as SMNVEV (reference sequence). The CDR3 sequence: CASSPNQRPYNEQFF. The CDR3 nucleotides are TGTGCCAGCAGCCCAAATCAGCGCCCTTACAATGAGCAGTTCTTC.

The genes are TRBV9 and TRBJ2-1, with D perhaps matching TRBD2 (5 bases). Germline lookup yields CDR1 SGDLS and CDR2 YYNGEE. V lost 1 base, J lost 6 bases, and 11 bases lay in between. CDR3 length equals 14 residues. In DNA, the CDR3 is TGTGCCAGCAGCGTACGGACTGGCATCAATGAGCAGTTCTTC. Protein product: CASSVRTGINEQFF. Full variable domain (missing parts from reference TRBV9 and TRBJ2-1): DSGVTQTPKHLITATGQRVTLRCSPRSGDLSVYWYQQSLDQGLQFLIQYYNGEERAKGNILERFSAQQFPDLHSELNLSSLELGDSALYFCASSVRTGINEQFFGPGTRLTVL.

The CDR3 spells CASSSTLAAGGTPRSSYEQYF. The CDR3 nucleotides read TGCGCCAGCAGCTCTACACTAGCAGCGGGAGGGACCCCGAGAAGCTCCTACGAGCAGTACTTC. J is TRBJ2-7 and V is TRBV5-1; 10 nucleotides match TRBD2. This CDR3 has 21 amino acids. V shed 3 bases, J shed 0 bases, and the junction held 21 bases outside the gene matches. Germline V gene data show CDR1 as SGHRS and CDR2 as YFSETQ.

In this sample, this clone turned up a few times. The rearrangement uses TRBV5-1 and TRBJ1-1; D is uncertain. V was trimmed by 0 bases and J by 1 base, leaving 4 bases between them. Germline CDR1 SGHRS, CDR2 YFSETQ. The CDR3 is 13 amino acids. CDR3 in amino acids: CASSLARNTEAFF. The CDR3, as DNA: TGCGCCAGCAGCTTGGCCCGGAACACTGAAGCTTTCTTT. Looking up the rest from reference TRBV5-1 and TRBJ1-1 gives the full variable domain: KAGVTQTPRYLIKTRGQQVTLSCSPISGHRSVSWYQQTPGQGLQFLFEYFSETQRNKGNFPGRFSGRQFSNSRSEMNVSTLELGDSALYLCASSLARNTEAFFGQGTRLTVV.

The gene calls are TRBV6-5 and TRBJ2-5; D is unclear. The ends were cut back, 10 bases at V and 2 bases at J, with 11 bases in the middle. Per germline, CDR1 MNHEY and CDR2 SVGAGI. The CDR3 is 12 residues long. CDR3 loop: CATRRTQETQYF. CDR3 coding DNA: TGTGCCACCAGGAGAACGCAAGAGACCCAGTACTTC.

This clone is a singleton in its sample. The V gene is TRBV5-4, the J gene TRBJ2-7, with 8 bases lining up with TRBD2. Germline V gives CDR1 SGHNT, CDR2 YYREEE (reference sequence). The CDR3 length is 15 residues. V lost 4 bases and J lost 3; bases outside the gene matches: 9. CDR3 residues: CASSIEGLAGYEQYF. The CDR3 DNA sequence: TGTGCCAGCAGCATTGAAGGGCTAGCGGGCTACGAGCAGTACTTC.

The chain joins TRBV2 to TRBJ2-1, with D perhaps TRBD2 (7 bases). V lost 9 bases and J lost 2, with 17 bases in between. Germline CDR1 is SNHLY and CDR2 is FYNNEI. The CDR3 spans 15 residues. DNA for the CDR3: TGTGCCAGTTACAGGGATAGCGGGCCCTACAATGAGCAGTTCTTC. It translates to CASYRDSGPYNEQFF.

CDR3 in DNA: TGTGCCAGCAGCTTTCAGGGTCAGAATGAAAAACTGTTTTTT. This codes for CASSFQGQNEKLFF. The chain carries TRBV7-9 and TRBJ1-4, with D maybe TRBD1 (5 bases). Germline loops: CDR1 SEHNR, CDR2 FQNEAQ (reference sequence). V lost 3 bases and J lost 5, with 10 bases in between. The CDR3 covers 14 residues.

The chain is built from TRBV4-1 and TRBJ2-2; 8 bases line up with TRBD1. Germline V gives CDR1 MGHRA, CDR2 YSYEKL. The CDR3 runs to 16 residues. The J segment lost 6 bases and the V segment lost 4 bases, leaving 10 bases of the junction unmatched. In DNA, the CDR3 is TGCGCCAGCAGCCCGACCGACAGGGGCAAGGCCGGGGAGCTGTTTTTT. As protein: CASSPTDRGKAGELFF.

V and J are TRBV4-2 and TRBJ2-5; no reliable D call. This CDR3 spans 13 amino acids. V gave up 4 bases and J gave up 5 bases, with 11 bases separating them. Germline V gene lookup returns CDR1 LGHNA and CDR2 YNFKEQ. This CDR3 reads CASSPLGRETQYF. The CDR3 nucleotides are TGTGCCAGCAGCCCTCTGGGCCGGGAGACCCAGTACTTC.

The chain joins TRBV7-8 to TRBJ2-2; 10 nucleotides agree with TRBD2. CDR1 and CDR2 (germline): SGHVS, FQNEAQ. V was clipped by 2 bases and J by 5 bases; unmatched bases: 11. The CDR3 loop spans 18 amino acids. DNA for the CDR3: TGTGCCAGCAGCTTACTAGCGGGAGTAATGGGAGGGACCGGGGAGCTGTTTTTT. Protein product: CASSLLAGVMGGTGELFF.

The chain joins TRBV7-8 to TRBJ2-7; 7 nucleotides agree with TRBD1. CDR1 and CDR2 from the germline V gene are SGHVS and FQNEAQ. The length of the CDR3 is 17 residues. Trimming removed 5 bases from V and 4 bases from J; junction bases left unmatched: 17. In DNA, the CDR3 is TGTGCCAGCAGCATCCACTACGGGACAGAAGGGGGATACGAGCAGTACTTC. As protein: CASSIHYGTEGGYEQYF.

V gene TRBV27 combines with J gene TRBJ2-5; the match to TRBD1 covers 7 bases. Germline-derived CDR1 and CDR2 are MNHEY and SMNVEV (reference sequence). Trimming at V came to 7 bases and at J to 3 bases, leaving 8 bases not matched to a gene. This CDR3 is 14 amino acids long. The CDR3 coding sequence is TGTGCCAGCACCCCAGGGGGATTGGAAGAGACCCAGTACTTC. Translating gives CASTPGGLEETQYF.

The chain recombines TRBV27 with TRBJ2-7, with D tentatively TRBD2 (6 bases). Germline assignment: CDR1 MNHEY and CDR2 SMNVEV (reference sequence). The CDR3 loop spans 16 amino acids. V was trimmed by 6 bases and J by 6 bases, leaving 24 bases between them. CDR3 bases: TGTGCCAGCAGCCGCCCTACCGGGACTCTCCCCCTCGAGCAGTACTTC. Protein product: CASSRPTGTLPLEQYF.

The chain couples TRBV28 to TRBJ2-7, with D possibly being TRBD2 (6 bases). V was shortened by 8 bases and J by 3 bases, with 14 bases between the two germline ends. CDR1 MDHEN and CDR2 SYDVKM come from the germline V gene. The CDR3 consists of 13 residues. CDR3: CASGWVGGYEQYF. In DNA, the CDR3 is TGTGCCAGCGGATGGGTGGGAGGCTACGAGCAGTACTTC.

The V call is TRBV18, the J call TRBJ1-6; 7 bases are shared with TRBD1. V shed 5 bases and J 10 bases; nucleotides not matched to a gene: 11. The CDR3 has 15 amino acids. Germline CDR1 and CDR2: KGHSH and LQKENI. The CDR3 region is CASSVDRAGGSPLHF. The CDR3 bases are TGTGCCAGCTCAGTCGACAGGGCAGGTGGATCACCCCTCCACTTT.

V gene TRBV2 combines with J gene TRBJ1-6, with a tentative D call TRBD1 (6 bases). The CDR3 consists of 14 residues. V shed 2 bases and J shed 7 bases, with 9 bases lying between them. Germline V CDR1 and CDR2: SNHLY, FYNNEI. The CDR3 spells CASSERGRNSPLHF. CDR3 DNA: TGTGCCAGCAGTGAAAGGGGGAGAAATTCACCCCTCCACTTT.